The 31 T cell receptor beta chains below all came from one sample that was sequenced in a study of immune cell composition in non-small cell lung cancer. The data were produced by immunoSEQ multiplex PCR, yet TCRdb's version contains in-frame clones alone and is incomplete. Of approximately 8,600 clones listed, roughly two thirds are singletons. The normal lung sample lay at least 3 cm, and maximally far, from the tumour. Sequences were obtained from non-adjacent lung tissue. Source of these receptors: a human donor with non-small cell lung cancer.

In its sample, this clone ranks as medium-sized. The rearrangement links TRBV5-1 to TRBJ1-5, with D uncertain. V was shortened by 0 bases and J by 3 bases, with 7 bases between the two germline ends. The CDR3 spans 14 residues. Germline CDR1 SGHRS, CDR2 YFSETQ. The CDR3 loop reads CASSLGGLNQPQHF. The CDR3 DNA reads TGCGCCAGCAGCTTGGGCGGACTCAATCAGCCCCAGCATTTT.

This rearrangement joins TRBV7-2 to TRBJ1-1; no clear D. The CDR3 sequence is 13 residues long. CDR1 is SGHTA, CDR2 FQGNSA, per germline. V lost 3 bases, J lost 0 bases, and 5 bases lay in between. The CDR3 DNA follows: TGTGCCAGCAGCTTTACTGTGAACACTGAAGCTTTCTTT. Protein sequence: CASSFTVNTEAFF. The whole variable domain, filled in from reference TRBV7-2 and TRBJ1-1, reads GAGVSQSPSNKVTEKGKDVELRCDPISGHTALYWYRQSLGQGLEFLIYFQGNSAPDKSGLPSDRFSAERTGGSVSTLTIQRTQQEDSAVYLCASSFTVNTEAFFGQGTRLTVV.

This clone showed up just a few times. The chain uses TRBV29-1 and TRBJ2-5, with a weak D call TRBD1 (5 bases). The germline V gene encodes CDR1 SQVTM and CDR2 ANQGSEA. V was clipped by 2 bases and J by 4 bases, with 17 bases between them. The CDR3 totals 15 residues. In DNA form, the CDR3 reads TGCAGCGTTGAATTAGGCCAGGGTGGCAGAGAGACCCAGTACTTC. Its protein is CSVELGQGGRETQYF.

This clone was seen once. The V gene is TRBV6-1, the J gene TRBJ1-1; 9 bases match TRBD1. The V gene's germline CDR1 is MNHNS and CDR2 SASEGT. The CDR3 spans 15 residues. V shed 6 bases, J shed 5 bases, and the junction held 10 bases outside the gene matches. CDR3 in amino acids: CASRPTTGGKTEAFF. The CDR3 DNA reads TGTGCCAGCAGGCCCACGACAGGGGGGAAAACTGAAGCTTTCTTT.

The CDR3 loop reads CASRRDNTGELFF. The CDR3 coding sequence is TGTGCCAGCAGGAGGGATAACACCGGGGAGCTGTTTTTT. The chain has TRBV27 and TRBJ2-2; a possible D gene is TRBD2 (5 bases). V was pared by 6 bases and J by 2 bases, with 7 bases between. The germline V gene encodes CDR1 MNHEY and CDR2 SMNVEV (reference sequence). The CDR3 is 13 amino acids.

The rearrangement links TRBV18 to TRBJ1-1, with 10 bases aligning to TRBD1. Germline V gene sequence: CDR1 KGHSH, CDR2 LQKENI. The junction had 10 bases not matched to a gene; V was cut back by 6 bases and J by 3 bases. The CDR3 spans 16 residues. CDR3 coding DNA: TGTGCCAGCTCGCCCCCCAGGACAGGGGGGTACACTGAAGCTTTCTTT. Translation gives CASSPPRTGGYTEAFF.

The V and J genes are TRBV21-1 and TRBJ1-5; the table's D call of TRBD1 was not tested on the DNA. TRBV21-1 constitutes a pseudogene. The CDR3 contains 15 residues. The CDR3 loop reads CASRDQQGEVQPQHF. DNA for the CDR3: TGTGCCAGCAGGGACCAACAGGGGGAAGTTCAGCCCCAGCATTTT.

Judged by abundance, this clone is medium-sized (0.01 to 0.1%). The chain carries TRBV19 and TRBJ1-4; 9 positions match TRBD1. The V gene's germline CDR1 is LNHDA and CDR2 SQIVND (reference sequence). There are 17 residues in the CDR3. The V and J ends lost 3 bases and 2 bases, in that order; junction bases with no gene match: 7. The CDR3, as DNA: TGTGCCAGTAGTATCGGGACAGGGAAGACCACTAATGAAAAACTGTTTTTT. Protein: CASSIGTGKTTNEKLFF.

CDR3 nucleotide sequence: TGTGCCAGCAGCTCAACCGGGACAGGGAGAGATGGCTACACCTTC. It encodes CASSSTGTGRDGYTF. The chain combines TRBV7-6 with TRBJ1-2; 9 nucleotides agree with TRBD1. Germline CDR1 and CDR2: SGHVS and FNYEAQ. The CDR3 runs 15 residues. Unmatched junction bases numbered 9, after V lost 4 bases and J lost 6 bases.

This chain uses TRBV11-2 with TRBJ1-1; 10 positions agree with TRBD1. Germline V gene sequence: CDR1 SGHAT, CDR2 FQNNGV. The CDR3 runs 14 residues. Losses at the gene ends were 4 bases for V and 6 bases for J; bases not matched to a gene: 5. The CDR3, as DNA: TGTGCCAGCAGCTCCTGGGACAGGGGCGCTGAAGCTTTCTTT. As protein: CASSSWDRGAEAFF.

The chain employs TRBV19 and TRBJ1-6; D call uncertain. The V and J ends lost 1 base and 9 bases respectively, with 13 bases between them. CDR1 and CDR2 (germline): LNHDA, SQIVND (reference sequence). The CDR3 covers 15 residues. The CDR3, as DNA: TGTGCCAGTAGTATAGGAGGAAGTAGTGTTTCACCCCTCCACTTT. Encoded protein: CASSIGGSSVSPLHF.

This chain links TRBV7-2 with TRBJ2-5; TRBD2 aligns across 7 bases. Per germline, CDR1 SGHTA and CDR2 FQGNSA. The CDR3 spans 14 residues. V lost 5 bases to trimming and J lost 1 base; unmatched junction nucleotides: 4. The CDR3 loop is CASSGGTTQETQYF. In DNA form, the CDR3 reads TGTGCCAGCAGCGGCGGGACTACCCAAGAGACCCAGTACTTC.

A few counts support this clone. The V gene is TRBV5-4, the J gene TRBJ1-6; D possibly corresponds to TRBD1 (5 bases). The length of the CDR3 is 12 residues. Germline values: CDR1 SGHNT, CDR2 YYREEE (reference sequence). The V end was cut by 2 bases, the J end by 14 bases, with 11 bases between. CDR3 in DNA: TGTGCCAGCAGCTTACGCGGACAAGCCCTCCACTTT. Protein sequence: CASSLRGQALHF.

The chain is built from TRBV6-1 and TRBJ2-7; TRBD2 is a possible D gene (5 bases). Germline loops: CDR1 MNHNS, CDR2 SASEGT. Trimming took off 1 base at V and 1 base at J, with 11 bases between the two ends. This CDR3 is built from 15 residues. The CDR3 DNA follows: TGTGCCAGCAGTGAAGAGGAGGACGGATCCTACGAGCAGTACTTC. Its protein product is CASSEEEDGSYEQYF.

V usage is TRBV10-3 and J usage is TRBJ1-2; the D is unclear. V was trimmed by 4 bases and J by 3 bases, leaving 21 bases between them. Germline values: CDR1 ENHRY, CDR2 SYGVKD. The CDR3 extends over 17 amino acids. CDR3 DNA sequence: TGTGCCATCAGTGGGTTGAGGCTGGCTCGTTGGGACTATGGCTACACCTTC. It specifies CAISGLRLARWDYGYTF.

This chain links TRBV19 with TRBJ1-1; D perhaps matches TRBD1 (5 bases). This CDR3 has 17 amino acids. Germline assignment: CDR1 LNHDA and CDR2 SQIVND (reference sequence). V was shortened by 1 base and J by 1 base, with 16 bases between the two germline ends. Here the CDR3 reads CASSIGRTQNWNTEAFF. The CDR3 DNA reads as TGTGCCAGTAGTATAGGACGGACACAGAATTGGAACACTGAAGCTTTCTTT.

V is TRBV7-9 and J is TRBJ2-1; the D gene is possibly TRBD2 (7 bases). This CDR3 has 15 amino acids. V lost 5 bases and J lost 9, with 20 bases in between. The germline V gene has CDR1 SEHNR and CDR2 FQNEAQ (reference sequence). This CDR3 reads CASSQDSGGGGEQFF. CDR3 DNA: TGTGCCAGCAGCCAAGATAGCGGAGGGGGGGGTGAGCAGTTCTTC.

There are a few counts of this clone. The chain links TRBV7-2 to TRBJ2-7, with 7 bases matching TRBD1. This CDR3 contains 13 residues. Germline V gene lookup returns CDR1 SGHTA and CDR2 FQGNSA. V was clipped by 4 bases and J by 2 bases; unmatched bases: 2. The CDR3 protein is CASSSGQPYEQYF. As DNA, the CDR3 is TGTGCCAGCAGCTCGGGACAGCCCTACGAGCAGTACTTC.

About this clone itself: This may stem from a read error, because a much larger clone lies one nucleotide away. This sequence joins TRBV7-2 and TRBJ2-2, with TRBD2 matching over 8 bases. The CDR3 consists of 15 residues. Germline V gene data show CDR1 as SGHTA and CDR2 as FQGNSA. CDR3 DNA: TGTGCCAGCAGCTTAGGGGTAGCGGGGACCGAGGAGCTGTTTTTT. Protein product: CASSLGVAGTEELFF.

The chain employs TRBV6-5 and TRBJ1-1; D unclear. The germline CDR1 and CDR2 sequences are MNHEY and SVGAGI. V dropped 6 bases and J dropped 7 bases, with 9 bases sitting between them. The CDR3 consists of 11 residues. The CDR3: CASRTGFEAFF. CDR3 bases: TGTGCCAGCAGAACGGGGTTTGAAGCTTTCTTT.

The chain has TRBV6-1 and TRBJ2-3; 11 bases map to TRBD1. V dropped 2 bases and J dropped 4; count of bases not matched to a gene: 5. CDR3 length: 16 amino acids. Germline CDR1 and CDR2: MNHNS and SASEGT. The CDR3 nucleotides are TGTGCCAGCAGTGAACGGACAGGGGGCCTGGCAGATACGCAGTATTTT. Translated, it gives CASSERTGGLADTQYF.

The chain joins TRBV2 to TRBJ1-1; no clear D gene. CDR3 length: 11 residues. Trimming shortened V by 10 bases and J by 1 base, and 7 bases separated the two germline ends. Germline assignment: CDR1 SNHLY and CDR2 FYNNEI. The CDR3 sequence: CATRRNTEAFF. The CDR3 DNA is TGTGCCACAAGGAGGAACACTGAAGCTTTCTTT.

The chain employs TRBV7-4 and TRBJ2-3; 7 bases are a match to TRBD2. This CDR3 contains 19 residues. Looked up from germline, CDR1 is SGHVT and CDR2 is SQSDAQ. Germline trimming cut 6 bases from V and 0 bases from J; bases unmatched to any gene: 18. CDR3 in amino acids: CASRSDTGASGTSTDTQYF. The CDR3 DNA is TGTGCCAGCAGATCCGACACCGGGGCTAGCGGAACTAGCACAGATACGCAGTATTTT.

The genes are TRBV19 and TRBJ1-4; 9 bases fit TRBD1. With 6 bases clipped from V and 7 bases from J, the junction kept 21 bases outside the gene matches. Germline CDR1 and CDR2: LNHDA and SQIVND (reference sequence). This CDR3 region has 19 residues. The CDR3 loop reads CASSSGTGRVGKRSEKLFF. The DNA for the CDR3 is TGTGCCAGTAGCTCCGGGACAGGGCGAGTGGGAAAGCGGAGTGAAAAACTGTTTTTT.

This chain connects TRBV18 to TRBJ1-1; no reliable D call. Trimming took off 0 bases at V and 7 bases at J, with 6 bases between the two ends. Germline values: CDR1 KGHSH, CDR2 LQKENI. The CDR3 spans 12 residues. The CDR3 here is CASSPPQREAFF. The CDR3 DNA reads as TGTGCCAGCTCACCACCCCAGCGTGAAGCTTTCTTT.

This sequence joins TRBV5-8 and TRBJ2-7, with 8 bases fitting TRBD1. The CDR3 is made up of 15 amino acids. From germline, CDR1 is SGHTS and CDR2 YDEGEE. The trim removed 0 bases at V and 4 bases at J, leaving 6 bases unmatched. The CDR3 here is CASSLVTGDTYEQYF. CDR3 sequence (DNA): TGTGCCAGCAGCTTGGTGACAGGGGATACTTACGAGCAGTACTTC.

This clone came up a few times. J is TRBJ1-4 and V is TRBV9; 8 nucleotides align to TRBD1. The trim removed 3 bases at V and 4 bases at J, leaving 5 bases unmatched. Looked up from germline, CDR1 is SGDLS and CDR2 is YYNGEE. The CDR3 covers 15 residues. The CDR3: CASSAETGDNEKLFF. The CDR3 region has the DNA TGTGCCAGCAGCGCGGAGACAGGGGATAATGAAAAACTGTTTTTT.

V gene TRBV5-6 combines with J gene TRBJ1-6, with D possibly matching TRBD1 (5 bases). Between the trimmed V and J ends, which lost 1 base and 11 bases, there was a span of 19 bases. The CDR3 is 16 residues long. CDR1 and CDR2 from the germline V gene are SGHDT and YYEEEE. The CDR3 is CASSLFRGVNLTPLHF. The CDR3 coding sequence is TGTGCCAGCAGCTTGTTCCGGGGGGTAAATTTGACACCCCTCCACTTT.

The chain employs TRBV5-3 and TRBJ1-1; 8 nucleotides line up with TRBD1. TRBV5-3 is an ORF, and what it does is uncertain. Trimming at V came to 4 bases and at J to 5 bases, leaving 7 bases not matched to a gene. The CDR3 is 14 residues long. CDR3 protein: CARSLRQGRTEAFF. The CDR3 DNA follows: TGTGCCAGAAGCCTACGACAGGGGAGGACTGAAGCTTTCTTT.

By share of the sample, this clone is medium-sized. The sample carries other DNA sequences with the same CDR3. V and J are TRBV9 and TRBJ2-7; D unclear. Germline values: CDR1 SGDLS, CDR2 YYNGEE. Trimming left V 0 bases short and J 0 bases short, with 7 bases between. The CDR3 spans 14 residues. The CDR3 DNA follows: TGTGCCAGCAGCGTAGTTCCCAGCTCCTACGAGCAGTACTTC. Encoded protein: CASSVVPSSYEQYF. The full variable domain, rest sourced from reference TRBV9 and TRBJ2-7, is DSGVTQTPKHLITATGQRVTLRCSPRSGDLSVYWYQQSLDQGLQFLIQYYNGEERAKGNILERFSAQQFPDLHSELNLSSLELGDSALYFCASSVVPSSYEQYFGPGTRLTVT.

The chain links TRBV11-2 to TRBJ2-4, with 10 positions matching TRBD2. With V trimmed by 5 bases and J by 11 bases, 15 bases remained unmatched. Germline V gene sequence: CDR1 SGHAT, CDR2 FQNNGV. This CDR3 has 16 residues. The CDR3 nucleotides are TGTGCCAGCAGCGGTCTAGCGGGGGCCCGGTTTCGGGTTCAGTACTTC. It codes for CASSGLAGARFRVQYF.